A single sample gave rise to the 19 T cell receptor beta chains below, sequenced in a study of T-cell reconstitution after alpha-beta-depleted transplantation in children. The library targeted TCRbeta and was prepared with unique molecular identifiers. Each CDR3 protein gets one entry after TCRdb re-called the PCR reads with MiXCR. The table includes about 980,000 distinct CDR3 sequences, about 31% detected once. This material consisted of PBMCs, mostly from graft donor cells, taken 360 days after TCRalphabeta/CD19-depleted stem cell transplant. Source of these receptors: a boy in the first two years of life who had a stem cell transplant for SCID, so the T cells may come from the graft donor.

A few counts support this clonotype. The V and J genes are TRBV5-1 and TRBJ1-3, with D unclear. Trimming took 4 bases from V and 0 from J, leaving 14 bases between them. Germline V gene sequence: CDR1 SGHRS, CDR2 YFSETQ. The CDR3 is made up of 16 amino acids. CDR3 protein: CASSRSLPSSGNTIYF. The CDR3 DNA sequence: TGCGCCAGCAGCAGGTCCCTGCCGAGCTCTGGAAACACCATATATTTT. Variable domain in full (rest from reference TRBV5-1 and TRBJ1-3): KAGVTQTPRYLIKTRGQQVTLSCSPISGHRSVSWYQQTPGQGLQFLFEYFSETQRNKGNFPGRFSGRQFSNSRSEMNVSTLELGDSALYLCASSRSLPSSGNTIYFGEGSWLTVV.

A few counts support this clonotype. The chain couples TRBV5-1 to TRBJ2-1; TRBD2 matches at 10 bases. CDR1 and CDR2 from the germline V gene are SGHRS and YFSETQ. This CDR3 has 14 amino acids. V was clipped by 8 bases and J by 1 base; unmatched bases: 3. DNA of the CDR3: TGCGCCAGTAGGACTAGCGGATCCTACAATGAGCAGTTCTTC. It codes for CASRTSGSYNEQFF. The variable domain in full, with the rest retrieved from reference TRBV5-1 and TRBJ2-1, is KAGVTQTPRYLIKTRGQQVTLSCSPISGHRSVSWYQQTPGQGLQFLFEYFSETQRNKGNFPGRFSGRQFSNSRSEMNVSTLELGDSALYLCASRTSGSYNEQFFGPGTRLTVL.

V and J are TRBV6-1 and TRBJ1-2; D remains unclear. The CDR3 is 10 amino acids. Trimming pared 6 bases from V and 5 bases from J, leaving 4 bases between. Per the germline V gene, CDR1 is MNHNS and CDR2 is SASEGT. Here the CDR3 reads CASRKYGYTF. The CDR3 region has the DNA TGTGCCAGCAGGAAGTATGGCTACACCTTC.

This clonotype showed up just a few times. The gene calls are TRBV15 and TRBJ2-7; D uncertain. V shed 0 bases and J shed 6 bases, with 9 bases lying between them. CDR1 LNHNV and CDR2 YYDKDF come from the germline V gene (reference sequence). This CDR3 region has 13 residues. The CDR3: CATSRESDREQYF. The CDR3 bases are TGTGCCACCAGCAGAGAGAGTGATCGCGAGCAGTACTTC.

The CDR3: CSVGQNAYGYTF. CDR3 nucleotides: TGCAGCGTGGGGCAGAACGCTTATGGCTACACCTTC. V and J are TRBV29-1 and TRBJ1-2, with D maybe TRBD1 (5 bases). This CDR3 region has 12 residues. Germline CDR1 is SQVTM and CDR2 is ANQGSEA. Trimming stripped 6 bases from V and 5 bases from J, with 13 bases between.

This clonotype was found a few times. The chain joins TRBV29-1 to TRBJ2-1; TRBD1 is a possible D gene (6 bases). Germline loops: CDR1 SQVTM, CDR2 ANQGSEA. The CDR3 is made up of 13 amino acids. The V and J ends lost 3 bases and 3 bases respectively, with 9 bases between them. In nucleotides, the CDR3 is TGCAGCGTTGAGGGGGACATCTACAATGAGCAGTTCTTC. It codes for CSVEGDIYNEQFF.

The sample holds a few counts of this clonotype. The chain is built from TRBV12-3 or TRBV12-4 and TRBJ2-1, with unresolved D. V lost 4 bases to trimming and J lost 11 bases, with 12 bases between them. The CDR3 runs 12 residues. The CDR3 DNA follows: TGTGCCAGCAGTTCCCTTCAGTATAAGCAGTTCTTC. This gives the protein CASSSLQYKQFF.

This clonotype appeared a few times. The V and J genes are TRBV5-1 and TRBJ2-3, with D uncertain. Germline values: CDR1 SGHRS, CDR2 YFSETQ. The CDR3 length is 15 residues. Trimming removed 3 bases at V and 0 bases at J, with 11 bases between. CDR3 nucleotide sequence: TGCGCCAGCAGCTCCCCAACCCACAGCACAGATACGCAGTATTTT. The encoded protein is CASSSPTHSTDTQYF. Drawing the rest from reference TRBV5-1 and TRBJ2-3, the complete variable domain is KAGVTQTPRYLIKTRGQQVTLSCSPISGHRSVSWYQQTPGQGLQFLFEYFSETQRNKGNFPGRFSGRQFSNSRSEMNVSTLELGDSALYLCASSSPTHSTDTQYFGPGTRLTVL.

The sample holds a few counts of this clonotype. The rearrangement links TRBV7-8 to TRBJ2-2; 7 bases map to TRBD2. Germline-derived CDR1 and CDR2 are SGHVS and FQNEAQ. The ends lost 3 bases at V and 1 base at J; junction bases unmatched: 2. CDR3 length equals 15 residues. This CDR3 reads CASSFGLVNTGELFF. The CDR3 DNA is TGTGCCAGCAGCTTCGGACTAGTGAACACCGGGGAGCTGTTTTTT.

The CDR3 bases are TGTGCCAGCAGCTTGGGGCTCCTCGACGCGAACACCGGGGAGCTGTTTTTT. Amino acid sequence: CASSLGLLDANTGELFF. This chain connects TRBV5-6 to TRBJ2-2; unclear D gene. V was shortened by 0 bases and J by 0 bases, with 12 bases between the two germline ends. The V gene's germline CDR1 is SGHDT and CDR2 YYEEEE. The CDR3 length is 17 residues.

The rearrangement joins TRBV12-3 or TRBV12-4 to TRBJ2-3, with 7 bases that match TRBD2. The CDR3 loop spans 15 amino acids. J lost 3 bases, V lost 8 bases, and 11 bases had no gene match. The chain's CDR3 is CASGLSWGGTDTQYF. The CDR3 DNA is TGTGCCAGCGGCCTATCGTGGGGGGGGACAGATACGCAGTATTTT.

At least ten counts were recorded for this clonotype. The chain couples TRBV5-5 to TRBJ2-4; 7 bases match TRBD1. CDR1 and CDR2 from the germline V gene are SGHKS and YYEKEE (reference sequence). Unmatched junction bases numbered 11, after V lost 3 bases and J lost 2 bases. The CDR3 runs to 17 residues. The CDR3 loop reads CASSSRIKDRTKNIQYF. In nucleotides, the CDR3 is TGTGCCAGCAGCTCCCGAATAAAGGACAGGACCAAAAACATTCAGTACTTC.

This clonotype came up a few times. The CDR3 here is CASSGPLAGAPETQYF. CDR3 bases: TGTGCCAGCAGCGGCCCACTAGCGGGGGCCCCAGAGACCCAGTACTTC. The chain is built from TRBV9 and TRBJ2-5; 11 bases match TRBD2. CDR3 length: 16 amino acids. Germline CDR1 reads SGDLS; CDR2 reads YYNGEE. Trimming cost V 3 bases and J 4 bases; bases outside gene matches: 8.

The gene calls are TRBV6-1 and TRBJ2-3; TRBD2 agrees at 8 bases. Germline values: CDR1 MNHNS, CDR2 SASEGT. The CDR3 is 15 residues long. Trimming at V came to 6 bases and at J to 3 bases, leaving 8 bases not matched to a gene. The CDR3: CASSGGLGRTDTQYF. The CDR3 DNA reads as TGTGCCAGCAGCGGGGGACTAGGTAGGACAGATACGCAGTATTTT.

This clonotype was found a few times. This rearrangement joins TRBV5-1 to TRBJ1-6, with 11 bases matching TRBD1. The CDR3 spans 15 residues. V lost 3 bases to trimming and J lost 10 bases; unmatched junction nucleotides: 6. In germline, CDR1 is SGHRS, CDR2 YFSETQ. DNA for the CDR3: TGCGCCAGCAGCTCCCGGGACAGGGGGGGATCACCCCTCCACTTT. This gives the protein CASSSRDRGGSPLHF.

This clonotype was detected only a few times. The V call is TRBV27, the J call TRBJ1-1; D unresolved. The CDR3 is 13 residues long. V was trimmed by 4 bases and J by 3 bases, leaving 9 bases between them. CDR1 and CDR2 (germline): MNHEY, SMNVEV (reference sequence). CDR3 residues: CASSSTHYTEAFF. For the CDR3, the DNA is TGTGCCAGCAGTTCAACCCACTACACTGAAGCTTTCTTT.

The V and J genes are TRBV5-5 and TRBJ1-1; 8 bases align to TRBD1. Germline V gives CDR1 SGHKS, CDR2 YYEKEE (reference sequence). Trimming removed 9 bases from V and 3 bases from J; junction bases left unmatched: 10. The CDR3 runs to 14 residues. In DNA, the CDR3 is TGTGCCACTTCGCCGGACAGGGCGCACACTGAAGCTTTCTTT. This sequence encodes CATSPDRAHTEAFF.

This clonotype has only a few counts. The chain links TRBV27 to TRBJ2-7, with D tentatively TRBD2 (7 bases). CDR1 and CDR2 (germline): MNHEY, SMNVEV (reference sequence). V shed 2 bases and J shed 4 bases, with 15 bases lying between them. The CDR3 extends over 15 amino acids. Here the CDR3 reads CASSLRGGRKYEQYF. The CDR3, as DNA: TGTGCCAGCAGTTTAAGGGGGGGGAGGAAGTACGAGCAGTACTTC.

This clonotype was counted between two and nine times. The chain combines TRBV7-2 with TRBJ1-4; no clear D gene. CDR3 length: 15 residues. Germline V gives CDR1 SGHTA, CDR2 FQGNSA. Trimming cost V 1 base and J 7 bases, with 13 bases left between them. The CDR3 sequence: CASSLGQTFVEKLFF. As DNA, the CDR3 is TGTGCCAGCAGCTTAGGGCAGACCTTCGTTGAAAAACTGTTTTTT.